The text below deals with one T cell receptor beta chain. Its antigen is undetermined. This record belongs to a study of graft-versus-host responses after intestinal transplantation. Study results and limitations: GvH clones appeared in recipient marrow, some first in ileum or blood. Allografts of one patient group, those with graft-donor T cell macrochimerism, had high graft-versus-host to host-versus-graft clonal ratios.

Generated by immunoSEQ multiplex PCR, the TCRdb table keeps only in-frame clones and is missing some. The sample consists of fewer than 60,000 clones, 65% to 85% of them appearing once. This sequence was found in a human donor who was the organ donor for an intestinal transplant. The sample was unstimulated CD4+ T cells sorted from spleen or lymph node cells, taken before transplant.

As DNA, the CDR3 is TGTGCCAGCAGTCGCGCGGCGGGACTAGCCTACGAGCAGTACTTC. Translated: CASSRAAGLAYEQYF. V and J are TRBV6-5 and TRBJ2-7; 8 bases are a match to TRBD2. Trimming removed 5 bases from V and 2 bases from J; junction bases left unmatched: 8. This CDR3 region has 15 residues. Germline values: CDR1 MNHEY, CDR2 SVGAGI.